The present T cell receptor beta chain was sequenced within a study of blood T cell repertoires in COVID-19. Overall study: Spain, Italy and the United States supplied samples that represented acute and convalescent COVID-19.

The CDR3 has 15 residues. V shed 5 bases, J shed 1 base, and the junction held 8 bases outside the gene matches. The V gene's germline CDR1 is SGHAT and CDR2 FQNNGV. Original methodology: Estimation of nucleated cell counts was performed using reference gene primer amplification. Clones were sequenced by immunoSEQ multiplex PCR, and TCRdb holds only the in-frame ones, with some missing. V and J calls and clone size are those listed in that table; D and trimming were worked out from the DNA. This table holds about 170,000 clones, roughly nine tenths found once. The chain is built from TRBV11-2 and TRBJ2-7; 7 bases fit TRBD1. The sequence was collected from a man aged 55 to 70 with acute or convalescent COVID-19. Sequencing was carried out using peripheral blood. CDR3 loop: CASSPGAGGSYEQYV. Here the CDR3 DNA reads TGTGCCAGCAGCCCCGGGGCAGGGGGTTCCTACGAGCAGTACGTC.